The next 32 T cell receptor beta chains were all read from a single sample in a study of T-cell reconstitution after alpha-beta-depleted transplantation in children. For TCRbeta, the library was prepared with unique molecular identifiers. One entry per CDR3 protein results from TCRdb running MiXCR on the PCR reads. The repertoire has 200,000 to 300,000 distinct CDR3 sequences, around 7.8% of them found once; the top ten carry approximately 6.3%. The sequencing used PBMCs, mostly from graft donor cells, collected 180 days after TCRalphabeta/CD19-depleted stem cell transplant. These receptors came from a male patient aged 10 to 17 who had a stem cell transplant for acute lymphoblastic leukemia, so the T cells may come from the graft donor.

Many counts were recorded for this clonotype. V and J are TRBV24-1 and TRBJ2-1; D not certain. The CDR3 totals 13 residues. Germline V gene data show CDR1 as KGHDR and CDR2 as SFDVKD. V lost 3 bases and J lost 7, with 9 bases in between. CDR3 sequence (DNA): TGTGCCACCAGTGATCGGATCGAGAATGAGCAGTTCTTC. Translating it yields CATSDRIENEQFF.

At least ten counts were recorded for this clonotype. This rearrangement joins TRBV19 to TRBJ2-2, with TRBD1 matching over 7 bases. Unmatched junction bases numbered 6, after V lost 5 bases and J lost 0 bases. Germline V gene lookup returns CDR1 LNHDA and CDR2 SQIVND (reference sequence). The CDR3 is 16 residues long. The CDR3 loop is CASSLYRGANTGELFF. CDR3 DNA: TGTGCCAGTAGTCTTTACAGGGGTGCGAACACCGGGGAGCTGTTTTTT. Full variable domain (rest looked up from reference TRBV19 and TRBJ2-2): DGGITQSPKYLFRKEGQNVTLSCEQNLNHDAMYWYRQDPGQGLRLIYYSQIVNDFQKGDIAEGYSVSREKKESFPLTVTSAQKNPTAFYLCASSLYRGANTGELFFGEGSRLTVL.

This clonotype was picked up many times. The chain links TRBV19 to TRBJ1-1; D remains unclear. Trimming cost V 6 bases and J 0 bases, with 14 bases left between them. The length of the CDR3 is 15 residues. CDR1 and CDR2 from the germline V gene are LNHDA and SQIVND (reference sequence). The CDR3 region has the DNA TGTGCCAGTAGAAAGGGCAGGTCTGTGAACACTGAAGCTTTCTTT. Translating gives CASRKGRSVNTEAFF.

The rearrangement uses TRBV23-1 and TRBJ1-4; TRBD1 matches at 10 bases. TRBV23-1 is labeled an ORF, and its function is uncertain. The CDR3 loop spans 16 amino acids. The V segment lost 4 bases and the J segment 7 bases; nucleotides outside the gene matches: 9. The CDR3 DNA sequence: TGCGCCAGCAGTCCGCACCGACAGGGGGCCGGTGAAAAACTGTTTTTT. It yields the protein CASSPHRQGAGEKLFF.

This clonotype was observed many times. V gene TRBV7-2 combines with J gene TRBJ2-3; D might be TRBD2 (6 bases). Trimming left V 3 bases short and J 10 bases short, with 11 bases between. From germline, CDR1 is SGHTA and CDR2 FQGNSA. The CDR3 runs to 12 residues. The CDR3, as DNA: TGTGCCAGCAGCTTTGGGGGACTCCCGCAGTATTTT. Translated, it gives CASSFGGLPQYF.

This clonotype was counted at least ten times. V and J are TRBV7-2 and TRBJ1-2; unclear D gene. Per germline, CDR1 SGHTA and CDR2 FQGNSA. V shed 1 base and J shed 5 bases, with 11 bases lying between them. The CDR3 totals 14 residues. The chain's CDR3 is CASSLVRTGYGYTF. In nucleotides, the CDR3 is TGTGCCAGCAGCTTAGTGAGGACGGGTTATGGCTACACCTTC.

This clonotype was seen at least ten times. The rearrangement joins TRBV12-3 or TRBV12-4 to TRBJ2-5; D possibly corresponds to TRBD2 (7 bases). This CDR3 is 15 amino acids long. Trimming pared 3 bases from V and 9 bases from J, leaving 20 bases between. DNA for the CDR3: TGTGCCAGCAGTTTTAGGGGCGGGGGCCTTTCCCCCCAGTACTTC. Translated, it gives CASSFRGGGLSPQYF.

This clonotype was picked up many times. The CDR3 DNA is TGTGCCAGCAGCCGATGGGGTAGCAATCAGCCCCAGCATTTT. Translating gives CASSRWGSNQPQHF. The chain recombines TRBV7-2 with TRBJ1-5; D uncertain. Trimming removed 5 bases from V and 0 bases from J, with 8 bases in between. The CDR3 is 14 amino acids. CDR1 and CDR2 (germline): SGHTA, FQGNSA.

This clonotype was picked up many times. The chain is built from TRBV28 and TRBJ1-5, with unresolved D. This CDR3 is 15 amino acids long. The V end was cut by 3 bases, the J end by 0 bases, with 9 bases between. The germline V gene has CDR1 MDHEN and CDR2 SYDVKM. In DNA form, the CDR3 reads TGTGCCAGCAGTTTGGCCCGAAATAGCAATCAGCCCCAGCATTTT. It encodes CASSLARNSNQPQHF.

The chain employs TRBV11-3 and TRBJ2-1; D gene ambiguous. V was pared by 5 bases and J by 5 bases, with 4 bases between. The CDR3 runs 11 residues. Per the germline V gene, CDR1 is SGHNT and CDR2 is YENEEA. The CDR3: CASSEDNEQFF. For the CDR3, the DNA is TGTGCCAGCAGCGAGGACAATGAGCAGTTCTTC.

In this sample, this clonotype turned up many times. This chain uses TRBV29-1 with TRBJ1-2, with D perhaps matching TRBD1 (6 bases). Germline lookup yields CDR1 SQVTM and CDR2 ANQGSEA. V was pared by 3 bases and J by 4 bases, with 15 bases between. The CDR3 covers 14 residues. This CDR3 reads CSVDGTPKGYGYTF. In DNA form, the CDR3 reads TGCAGCGTTGACGGGACACCAAAAGGCTATGGCTACACCTTC.

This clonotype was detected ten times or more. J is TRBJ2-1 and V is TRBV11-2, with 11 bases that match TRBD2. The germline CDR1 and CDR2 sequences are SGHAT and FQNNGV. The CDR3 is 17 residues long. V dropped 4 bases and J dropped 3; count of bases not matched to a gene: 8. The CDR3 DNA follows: TGTGCCAGCAGCTCTTTAGCGGGAGGGTCGTACTACAATGAGCAGTTCTTC. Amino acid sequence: CASSSLAGGSYYNEQFF.

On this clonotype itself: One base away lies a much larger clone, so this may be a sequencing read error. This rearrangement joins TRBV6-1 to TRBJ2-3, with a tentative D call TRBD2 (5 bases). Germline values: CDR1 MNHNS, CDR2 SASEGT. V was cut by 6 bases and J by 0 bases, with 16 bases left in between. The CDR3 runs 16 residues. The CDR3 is CASSPLQRSSTDTQYF. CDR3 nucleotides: TGTGCCAGCAGCCCACTACAGCGGTCTAGCACAGATACGCAGTATTTT.

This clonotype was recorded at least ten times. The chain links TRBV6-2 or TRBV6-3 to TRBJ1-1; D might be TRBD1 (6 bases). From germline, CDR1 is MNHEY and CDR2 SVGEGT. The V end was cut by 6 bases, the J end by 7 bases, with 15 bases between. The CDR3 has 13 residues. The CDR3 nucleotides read TGTGCCAGCAGAAGGGGGATTGGGGGTGAAGCTTTCTTT. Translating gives CASRRGIGGEAFF.

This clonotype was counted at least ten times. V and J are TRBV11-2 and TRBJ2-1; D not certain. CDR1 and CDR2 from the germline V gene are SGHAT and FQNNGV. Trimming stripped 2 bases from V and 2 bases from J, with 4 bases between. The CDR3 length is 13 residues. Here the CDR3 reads CASSLLAYNEQFF. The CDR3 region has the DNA TGTGCCAGCAGCTTATTAGCCTACAATGAGCAGTTCTTC.

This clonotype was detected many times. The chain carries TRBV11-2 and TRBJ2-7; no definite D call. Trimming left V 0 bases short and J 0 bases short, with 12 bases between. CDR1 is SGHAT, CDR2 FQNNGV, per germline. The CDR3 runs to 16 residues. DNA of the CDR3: TGTGCCAGCAGCTTAGATATAATCGGCAACTCCTACGAGCAGTACTTC. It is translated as CASSLDIIGNSYEQYF.

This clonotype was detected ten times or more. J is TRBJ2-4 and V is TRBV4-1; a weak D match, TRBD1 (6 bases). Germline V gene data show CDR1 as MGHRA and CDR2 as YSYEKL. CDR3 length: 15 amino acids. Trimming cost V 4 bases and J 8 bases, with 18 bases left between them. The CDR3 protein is CASSPDPGVEHIQYF. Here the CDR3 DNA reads TGCGCCAGCAGCCCAGACCCAGGGGTGGAGCACATTCAGTACTTC.

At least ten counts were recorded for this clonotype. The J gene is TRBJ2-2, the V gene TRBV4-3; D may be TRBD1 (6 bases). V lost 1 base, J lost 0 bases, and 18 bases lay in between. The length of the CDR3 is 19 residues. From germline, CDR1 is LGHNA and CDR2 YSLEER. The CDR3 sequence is CASSQVATGAYSNTGELFF. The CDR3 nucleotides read TGCGCCAGCAGCCAAGTTGCGACAGGCGCATACTCGAACACCGGGGAGCTGTTTTTT.

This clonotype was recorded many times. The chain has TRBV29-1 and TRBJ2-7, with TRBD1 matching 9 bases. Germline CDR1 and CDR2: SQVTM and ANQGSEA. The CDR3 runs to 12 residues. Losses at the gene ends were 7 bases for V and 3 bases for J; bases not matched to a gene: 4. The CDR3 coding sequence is TGCAGCGCCGGACAGGGGATCTACGAGCAGTACTTC. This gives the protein CSAGQGIYEQYF.

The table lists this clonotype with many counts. The CDR3 reads CASSQDQPWGYYEQYF. CDR3 coding DNA: TGTGCCAGCAGCCAAGACCAGCCTTGGGGGTACTACGAGCAGTACTTC. The chain combines TRBV14 with TRBJ2-7; the D call may be TRBD1 or TRBD2 (5 bases each). CDR1 SGHDN and CDR2 FVKESK come from the germline V gene. This CDR3 contains 16 residues. The V end was cut by 0 bases, the J end by 3 bases, with 15 bases between.

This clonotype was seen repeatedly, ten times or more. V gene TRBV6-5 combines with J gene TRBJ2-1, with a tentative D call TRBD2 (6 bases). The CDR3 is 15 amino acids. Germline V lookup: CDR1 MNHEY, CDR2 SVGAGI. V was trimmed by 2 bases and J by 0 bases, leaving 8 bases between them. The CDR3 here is CASSYSGFSYNEQFF. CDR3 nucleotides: TGTGCCAGCAGTTACAGCGGGTTCTCCTACAATGAGCAGTTCTTC.

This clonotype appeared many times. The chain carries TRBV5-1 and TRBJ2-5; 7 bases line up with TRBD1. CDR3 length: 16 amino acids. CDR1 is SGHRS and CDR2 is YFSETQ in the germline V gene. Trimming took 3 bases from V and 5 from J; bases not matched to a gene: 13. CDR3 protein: CASSSGTVLIGETQYF. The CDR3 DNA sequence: TGCGCCAGCAGCTCCGGGACAGTCCTTATTGGGGAGACCCAGTACTTC. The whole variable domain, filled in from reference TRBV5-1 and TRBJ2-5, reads KAGVTQTPRYLIKTRGQQVTLSCSPISGHRSVSWYQQTPGQGLQFLFEYFSETQRNKGNFPGRFSGRQFSNSRSEMNVSTLELGDSALYLCASSSGTVLIGETQYFGPGTRLLVL.

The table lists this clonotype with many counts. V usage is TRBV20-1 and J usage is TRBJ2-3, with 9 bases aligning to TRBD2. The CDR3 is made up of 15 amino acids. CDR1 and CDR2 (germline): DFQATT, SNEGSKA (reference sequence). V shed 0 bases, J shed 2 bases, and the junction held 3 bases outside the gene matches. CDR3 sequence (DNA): TGCAGTGCTAGAGATACTAGCGGGCCCACAGATACGCAGTATTTT. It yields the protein CSARDTSGPTDTQYF.

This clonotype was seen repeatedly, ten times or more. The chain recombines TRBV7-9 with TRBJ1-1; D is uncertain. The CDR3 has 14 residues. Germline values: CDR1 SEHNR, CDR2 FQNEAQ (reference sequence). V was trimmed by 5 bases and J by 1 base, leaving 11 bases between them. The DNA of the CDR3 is TGTGCCAGCAGCCCTCTAGGGCGGAACACTGAAGCTTTCTTT. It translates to CASSPLGRNTEAFF.

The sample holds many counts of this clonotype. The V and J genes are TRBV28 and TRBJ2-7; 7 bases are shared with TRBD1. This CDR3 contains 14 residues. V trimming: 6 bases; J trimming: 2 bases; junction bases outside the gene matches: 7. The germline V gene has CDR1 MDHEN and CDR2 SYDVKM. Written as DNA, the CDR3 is TGTGCCAGCAGGACAGGGAAGAGTGCCTACGAGCAGTACTTC. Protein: CASRTGKSAYEQYF.

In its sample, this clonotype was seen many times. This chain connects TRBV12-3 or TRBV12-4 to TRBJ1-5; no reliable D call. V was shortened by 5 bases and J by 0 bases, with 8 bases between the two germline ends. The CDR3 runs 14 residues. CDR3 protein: CASSKDHSNQPQHF. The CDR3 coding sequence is TGTGCCAGCAGTAAGGACCATAGCAATCAGCCCCAGCATTTT.

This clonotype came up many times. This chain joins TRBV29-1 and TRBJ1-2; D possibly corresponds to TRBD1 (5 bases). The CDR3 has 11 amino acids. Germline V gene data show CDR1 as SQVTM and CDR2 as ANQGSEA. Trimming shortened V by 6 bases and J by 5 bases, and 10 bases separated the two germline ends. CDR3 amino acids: CSVSGIYGYTF. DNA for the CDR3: TGCAGCGTATCAGGGATTTATGGCTACACCTTC.

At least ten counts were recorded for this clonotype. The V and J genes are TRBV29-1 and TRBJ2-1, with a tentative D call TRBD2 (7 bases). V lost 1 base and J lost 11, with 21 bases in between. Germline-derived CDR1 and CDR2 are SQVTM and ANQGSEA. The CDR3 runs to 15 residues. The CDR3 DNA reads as TGCAGCGTTGAAGGAGGAGGGGAGGGGGACTACAAGCAGTTCTTC. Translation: CSVEGGGEGDYKQFF.

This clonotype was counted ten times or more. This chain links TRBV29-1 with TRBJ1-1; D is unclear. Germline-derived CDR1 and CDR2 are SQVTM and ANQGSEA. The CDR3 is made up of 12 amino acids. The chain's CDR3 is CSMGGLGTEAFF. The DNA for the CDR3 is TGCAGTATGGGAGGCCTTGGGACTGAAGCTTTCTTT.

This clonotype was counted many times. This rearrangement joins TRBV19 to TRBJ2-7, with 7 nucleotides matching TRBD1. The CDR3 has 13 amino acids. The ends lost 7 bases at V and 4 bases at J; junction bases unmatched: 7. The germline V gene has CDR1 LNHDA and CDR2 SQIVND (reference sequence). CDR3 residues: CASTPGTAYEQYF. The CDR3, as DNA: TGTGCCAGTACCCCCGGGACAGCTTACGAGCAGTACTTC.

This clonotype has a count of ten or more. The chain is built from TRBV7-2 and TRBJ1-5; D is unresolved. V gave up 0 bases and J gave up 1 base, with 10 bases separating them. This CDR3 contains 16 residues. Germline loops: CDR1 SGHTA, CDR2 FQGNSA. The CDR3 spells CASSLAPRISNQPQHF. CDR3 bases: TGTGCCAGCAGCTTAGCCCCCAGGATCAGCAATCAGCCCCAGCATTTT.

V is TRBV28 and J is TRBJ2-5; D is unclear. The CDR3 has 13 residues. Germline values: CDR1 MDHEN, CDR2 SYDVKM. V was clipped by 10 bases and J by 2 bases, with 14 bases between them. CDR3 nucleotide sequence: TGTGCCACCCTCGCCAAGGCGCAAGAGACCCAGTACTTC. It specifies CATLAKAQETQYF. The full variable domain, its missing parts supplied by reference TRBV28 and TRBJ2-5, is DVKVTQSSRYLVKRTGEKVFLECVQDMDHENMFWYRQDPGLGLRLIYFSYDVKMKEKGDIPEGYSVSREKKERFSLILESASTNQTSMYLCATLAKAQETQYFGPGTRLLVL.